These 20 T cell receptor beta chains came from one sample sequenced in a study of T cell responses to AZD1222 COVID-19 vaccine (dated by TCRdb to 2020 to 2023). Read against the paper, the sample's time point label means: about 28 days (+/-7) after the second vaccine dose. The protocol used for the library was the immunoSEQ multiplex PCR assay. Sourced from immuneACCESS, this table was stored by TCRdb with only in-frame sequences that have V and J called. A share of the clones is absent; for the studies checked, an unresolved V gene accounts for under half, and the remainder has no known explanation. Here the sample has around 80,000 clones; around 82% occur a single time. 1.3% of the sample rests with the top ten. The input for sequencing was peripheral blood, taken 28 days after the second AZD1222 dose. The receptors stem from an adult who received the AZD1222 COVID-19 vaccine.

This chain connects TRBV6-6 to TRBJ1-1; D not certain. Looked up from germline, CDR1 is MNHNY and CDR2 is SVGAGI (reference sequence). This CDR3 comprises 13 residues. With 5 bases removed from V and 5 bases from J, the gap between germline ends came to 12 bases. CDR3 loop: CASSGRMETEAFF. For the CDR3, the DNA is TGTGCCAGCAGTGGGAGAATGGAAACTGAAGCTTTCTTT.

This rearrangement joins TRBV15 to TRBJ2-3; D perhaps matches TRBD1 (5 bases). Trimming took off 1 base at V and 5 bases at J, with 10 bases between the two ends. The CDR3 covers 14 residues. The germline gives CDR1 LNHNV, CDR2 YYDKDF (reference sequence). The DNA of the CDR3 is TGTGCCACCAGCAGAGTCCAGGGTGGAGATACGCAGTATTTT. It codes for CATSRVQGGDTQYF.

This clone was detected once. The gene calls are TRBV7-6 and TRBJ2-7; 10 bases are shared with TRBD1. V lost 0 bases and J lost 3; bases outside the gene matches: 5. The CDR3 sequence is 16 residues long. The germline gives CDR1 SGHVS, CDR2 FNYEAQ. CDR3 DNA: TGTGCCAGCAGCTTAGCGGGGGGACAGGGGTTCTACGAGCAGTACTTC. Translation gives CASSLAGGQGFYEQYF.

The V and J genes are TRBV9 and TRBJ2-1; 7 nucleotides align to TRBD2. V was clipped by 0 bases and J by 3 bases; unmatched bases: 6. CDR3 length: 16 amino acids. CDR1 is SGDLS, CDR2 YYNGEE, per germline. CDR3 region: CASSVATGGGYNEQFF. As DNA, the CDR3 is TGTGCCAGCAGCGTAGCTACGGGCGGGGGCTACAATGAGCAGTTCTTC.

The chain has TRBV6-5 and TRBJ1-2, with D possibly being TRBD1 (6 bases). Trimming left V 0 bases short and J 7 bases short, with 15 bases between. Germline lookup yields CDR1 MNHEY and CDR2 SVGAGI. The CDR3 consists of 15 residues. CDR3 region: CASSYSSQGRFGYTF. The CDR3, as DNA: TGTGCCAGCAGTTACTCGTCGCAGGGGCGCTTTGGCTACACCTTC.

This chain joins TRBV19 and TRBJ1-3; D gene ambiguous. The CDR3 length is 15 residues. Germline-derived CDR1 and CDR2 are LNHDA and SQIVND (reference sequence). V was pared by 7 bases and J by 0 bases, with 13 bases between. CDR3 DNA sequence: TGTGCCAGTAACAAGACCCCTCTCTCTGGAAACACCATATATTTT. Translated: CASNKTPLSGNTIYF.

Written as DNA, the CDR3 is TGTGCCAGCAGTGACACCCTGGACAGAGTAAGCTCTGGAAACACCATATATTTT. Translating gives CASSDTLDRVSSGNTIYF. This rearrangement joins TRBV25-1 to TRBJ1-3; perhaps TRBD1 as D (6 bases). The CDR3 loop spans 18 amino acids. The germline CDR1 and CDR2 sequences are MGHDK and SYGVNS. The V and J ends lost 3 bases and 0 bases respectively, with 18 bases between them.

V and J are TRBV10-3 and TRBJ2-7, with 14 bases fitting TRBD2. The CDR3 has 13 residues. After removal of 6 bases from V and 9 bases from J, the junction contained 4 bases not matched to a gene. Germline V gene sequence: CDR1 ENHRY, CDR2 SYGVKD. CDR3 bases: TGTGCCATCAGGGGGACTAGCGGGAGTTGGCAGTACTTC. Residues: CAIRGTSGSWQYF.

J is TRBJ2-7 and V is TRBV5-1; no firm D call. The CDR3 consists of 13 residues. Germline V gene data show CDR1 as SGHRS and CDR2 as YFSETQ. The germline V and J ends were trimmed by 4 bases and 3 bases, with 11 bases remaining between them. The CDR3 is CASSRTNNYEQYF. CDR3 in DNA: TGCGCCAGCAGCCGGACCAACAACTACGAGCAGTACTTC.

The rearrangement uses TRBV9 and TRBJ1-2; a weak D match, TRBD1 (5 bases). The V and J ends lost 4 bases and 5 bases respectively, with 12 bases between them. The CDR3 covers 13 residues. Germline values: CDR1 SGDLS, CDR2 YYNGEE. The CDR3 spells CASSPGTAYGYTF. The CDR3 DNA reads TGTGCCAGCAGCCCTGGGACGGCTTATGGCTACACCTTC.

J is TRBJ2-1 and V is TRBV25-1; D is possibly TRBD2 (6 bases). The germline CDR1 and CDR2 sequences are MGHDK and SYGVNS. This CDR3 comprises 16 residues. V was pared by 2 bases and J by 6 bases, with 17 bases between. CDR3: CASSETYNLGGNEQFF. CDR3 DNA: TGTGCCAGCAGTGAAACTTATAACCTGGGGGGCAATGAGCAGTTCTTC.

This clone was counted a few times. The chain couples TRBV6-2 or TRBV6-3 to TRBJ2-7; D gene ambiguous. There are 12 residues in the CDR3. Trimming removed 6 bases from V and 3 bases from J, with 9 bases in between. Germline assignment: CDR1 MNHEY and CDR2 SVGEGT. The DNA for the CDR3 is TGTGCCAGCAGCATTGAAGACTACGAGCAGTACTTC. Translation gives CASSIEDYEQYF.

V and J are TRBV5-1 and TRBJ2-5; TRBD1 matches at 7 bases. V shed 0 bases, J shed 1 base, and the junction held 6 bases outside the gene matches. The CDR3 totals 16 residues. The germline CDR1 and CDR2 sequences are SGHRS and YFSETQ. This CDR3 reads CASSLDFGTVQETQYF. DNA of the CDR3: TGCGCCAGCAGCTTGGACTTTGGGACAGTCCAAGAGACCCAGTACTTC.

This chain links TRBV28 with TRBJ1-5, with D possibly being TRBD1 (5 bases). V was shortened by 6 bases and J by 7 bases, with 16 bases between the two germline ends. The CDR3 covers 14 residues. The germline CDR1 and CDR2 sequences are MDHEN and SYDVKM. The DNA for the CDR3 is TGTGCCAGCAGATTAGCAGGGCCGAACCAGCCCCAGCATTTT. This sequence encodes CASRLAGPNQPQHF.

The V gene is TRBV6-5, the J gene TRBJ1-5; no definite D call. The ends were cut back, 5 bases at V and 4 bases at J, with 3 bases in the middle. The CDR3 runs to 11 residues. Germline CDR1 reads MNHEY; CDR2 reads SVGAGI. The CDR3 reads CASSRNQPQHF. CDR3 sequence (DNA): TGTGCCAGCAGTAGAAATCAGCCCCAGCATTTT.

The J gene is TRBJ2-2, the V gene TRBV25-1; D is uncertain. CDR1 and CDR2 from the germline V gene are MGHDK and SYGVNS. The CDR3 consists of 15 residues. Trimming cost V 6 bases and J 0 bases, with 11 bases left between them. This chain's CDR3 is CASSAFDANTGELFF. CDR3 nucleotides: TGTGCCAGCAGCGCCTTTGACGCGAACACCGGGGAGCTGTTTTTT.

For this clone: Other DNA sequences within the sample encode an identical CDR3. The chain combines TRBV4-3 with TRBJ1-2; D is uncertain. The CDR3 has 13 residues. The V and J ends lost 0 bases and 8 bases respectively, with 10 bases between them. Germline V gives CDR1 LGHNA, CDR2 YSLEER. The CDR3 bases are TGCGCCAGCAGCCAAGATATCGCAGGCGGCTACACCTTC. Its protein product is CASSQDIAGGYTF.

The chain links TRBV11-2 to TRBJ1-1, with 10 bases matching TRBD1. The CDR3 is made up of 14 amino acids. Germline V gene data show CDR1 as SGHAT and CDR2 as FQNNGV. J was trimmed by 4 bases and V by 5 bases; bases with no gene match: 4. The CDR3 protein is CASSPGQGFTEAFF. Written as DNA, the CDR3 is TGTGCCAGCAGCCCGGGACAGGGGTTCACTGAAGCTTTCTTT.

This clone was observed a handful of times. The chain is built from TRBV6-1 and TRBJ1-2; D unresolved. This CDR3 has 12 amino acids. The germline V gene encodes CDR1 MNHNS and CDR2 SASEGT. Trimming pared 0 bases from V and 1 base from J, leaving 0 bases between. The CDR3: CASSEANYGYTF. CDR3 coding DNA: TGTGCCAGCAGTGAAGCTAACTATGGCTACACCTTC.

V and J are TRBV10-3 and TRBJ1-2; TRBD1 might be the D (5 bases). Germline CDR1 and CDR2: ENHRY and SYGVKD. Trimming shortened V by 0 bases and J by 8 bases, and 13 bases separated the two germline ends. The CDR3 runs 14 residues. The CDR3: CAISESGPIEGYTF. The CDR3 DNA reads TGTGCCATCAGTGAGTCGGGGCCCATCGAGGGCTACACCTTC.